Listed below are T cell receptor beta chains from one sample, sequenced in a study of blood T cell repertoires in COVID-19. Profiling relied on immunoSEQ multiplex PCR, and the TCRdb table lists in-frame clones only, not all of them. The data hold 35,000 or so clones, with 85% to 90% observed a single time. What was sequenced was peripheral blood. Receptors were obtained from a man between 65 and 80 years old with acute or convalescent COVID-19. CDR3s include the opening cysteine and the closing phenylalanine or tryptophan. Fields, in order: CDR3 protein, CDR3 DNA, V gene, D gene, clone size, J gene. D genes are given only for firm matches. Clone size is not always given. Where it is, it says once, few, many or a class for expanded clones.

CASSLRTPMFAEAFF,TGTGCCAGCAGTTTACGCACTCCAATGTTCGCTGAAGCTTTCTTT,TRBV28,-,few,TRBJ1-1
CASSVRGGNTGELFF,TGTGCCAGCAGCGTACGCGGGGGCAACACCGGGGAGCTGTTTTTT,TRBV9,-,-,TRBJ2-2
CASSRTRREKLFF,TGTGCCAGCAGTCGCACCCGGCGGGAAAAACTGTTTTTT,TRBV7-2,-,-,TRBJ1-4
CASSEEQGGDTEAFF,TGCGCCAGCAGCGAGGAACAGGGGGGCGACACTGAAGCTTTCTTT,TRBV5-1,TRBD1,-,TRBJ1-1
CASSSPGQGINEQFF,TGTGCCAGCAGTAGTCCGGGACAGGGGATCAATGAGCAGTTCTTC,TRBV2,TRBD1,-,TRBJ2-1
CASTRDISSYEQYF,TGTGCCAGCACCCGGGACATCAGCTCCTACGAGCAGTACTTC,TRBV7-2,-,-,TRBJ2-7
CSAIQNTEAFF,TGCAGTGCTATCCAGAACACTGAAGCTTTCTTT,TRBV20-1,-,-,TRBJ1-1
CASSVGGSATQYF,TGTGCCAGCAGCGTAGGAGGGAGTGCTACGCAGTATTTT,TRBV9,-,once,TRBJ2-3
CASSLAGGDQPQHF,TGTGCCAGCAGCTTAGCTGGCGGGGACCAGCCCCAGCATTTT,TRBV5-6,-,-,TRBJ1-5
CASSAYSRAGLANEQYF,TGTGCCAGTAGTGCCTACTCCCGCGCCGGCCTAGCGAACGAGCAGTACTTC,TRBV19,-,-,TRBJ2-7
CASRPSGIAGELFF,TGTGCCAGTAGGCCTAGCGGGATAGCTGGGGAGCTGTTTTTT,TRBV19,TRBD2,-,TRBJ2-2
CASSYKGADELFF,TGTGCCAGCAGTTACAAAGGGGCTGACGAACTGTTTTTT,TRBV6-5,-,-,TRBJ1-4
CASRGDSSYEQYF,TGCGCCAGCAGAGGGGACAGCTCCTACGAGCAGTACTTC,TRBV5-1,TRBD1,-,TRBJ2-7
CASSGLATSYNEQFF,TGTGCCAGCAGTGGTCTAGCGACCTCCTACAATGAGCAGTTCTTC,TRBV25-1,-,few,TRBJ2-1
CASFRGGRLDQPQHF,TGTGCCAGTTTTAGGGGGGGCCGCCTCGATCAGCCCCAGCATTTT,TRBV6-6,-,-,TRBJ1-5
CASSIVRTVDGYTF,TGTGCCAGTAGTATAGTACGGACAGTGGATGGCTACACCTTC,TRBV19,-,-,TRBJ1-2
CASSLDRGAKLFF,TGCGCCAGCAGCTTGGACAGGGGAGCAAAACTGTTTTTT,TRBV5-1,TRBD1,-,TRBJ1-4
CASSFPGYTEAFF,TGTGCCAGCAGTTTTCCAGGGTATACTGAAGCTTTCTTT,TRBV27,-,-,TRBJ1-1
CASSRAGEETQYF,TGTGCCAGCTCACGGGCAGGGGAAGAGACCCAGTACTTC,TRBV18,-,-,TRBJ2-5
CASSFGGLEDSKYNEQFF,TGTGCCAGCAGCTTTGGAGGGTTAGAGGATTCTAAGTACAATGAGCAGTTCTTC,TRBV13,-,-,TRBJ2-1
CSPKPGLATEAFF,TGCAGCCCGAAACCAGGGCTTGCCACTGAAGCTTTCTTT,TRBV29-1,-,-,TRBJ1-1
CASSDRGVQPQHF,TGTGCCAGCAGCGACAGGGGGGTTCAGCCCCAGCATTTT,TRBV7-2,TRBD1,-,TRBJ1-5
CASRVPGSGEYGYTF,TGTGCCAGCAGAGTCCCCGGGTCAGGGGAATATGGCTACACCTTC,TRBV28,-,-,TRBJ1-2
CSVAGGNTIYF,TGCAGCGTTGCCGGGGGAAACACCATATATTTT,TRBV29-1,-,few,TRBJ1-3
CASSPLSGGAGEQYF,TGTGCTAGCAGCCCTCTGAGCGGGGGGGCTGGTGAGCAGTACTTC,TRBV7-7,TRBD2,-,TRBJ2-7
CASSSLGGGSTGELFF,TGCGCCAGCAGCTCCCTGGGAGGGGGTAGCACCGGGGAGCTGTTTTTT,TRBV5-1,-,-,TRBJ2-2
CASSVAELNYGYTF,TGTGCCAGCAGCGTAGCTGAGCTTAACTATGGCTACACCTTC,TRBV9,-,-,TRBJ1-2
CASSLDRTDTQYF,TGTGCCAGCAGCTTAGACAGGACAGATACGCAGTATTTT,TRBV11-2,-,-,TRBJ2-3
CASSLGGLAGENEQFF,TGTGCCAGCAGCTTAGGGGGACTAGCGGGAGAAAATGAGCAGTTCTTC,TRBV7-2,TRBD2,-,TRBJ2-1
CASSPGLPPNYNEQFF,TGTGCCAGCTCACCGGGACTCCCACCAAACTACAATGAGCAGTTCTTC,TRBV18,-,-,TRBJ2-1
CASSKVWTSGKHNEQFF,TGTGCCAGCAGCAAAGTTTGGACTAGCGGGAAACACAATGAGCAGTTCTTC,TRBV21-1,-,-,TRBJ2-1
CASSLGQGMNSPLHF,TGCGCCAGCAGCCTGGGACAGGGAATGAATTCACCCCTCCACTTT,TRBV5-1,TRBD1,-,TRBJ1-6
CAIRTGTSGNEQYF,TGTGCCATCAGAACCGGGACTAGCGGGAACGAGCAGTACTTC,TRBV10-3,TRBD2,-,TRBJ2-7
CASSPQGMGEQYF,TGCGCCAGCAGCCCCCAGGGTATGGGAGAGCAGTACTTC,TRBV5-1,-,-,TRBJ2-7
CSVVMPRGTEAFF,TGCAGCGTTGTTATGCCCCGAGGGACTGAAGCTTTCTTT,TRBV29-1,-,-,TRBJ1-1
CASSLVGGDGAYEQYF,TGTGCCAGCAGCTTAGTTGGCGGGGACGGTGCCTACGAGCAGTACTTC,TRBV7-6,-,once,TRBJ2-7
CASSADRDYGNTIYF,TGTGCCAGCAGCGCGGACAGGGACTATGGAAACACCATATATTTT,TRBV9,TRBD1,once,TRBJ1-3
CASSPPSGLAEETQYF,TGTGCCAGCAGTCCCCCCTCAGGACTAGCGGAAGAGACCCAGTACTTC,TRBV28,TRBD2,-,TRBJ2-5
CASSLGDKASGETQYF,TGTGCCAGCAGCTTAGGGGACAAGGCTTCCGGGGAGACCCAGTACTTC,TRBV7-9,-,-,TRBJ2-5
CASCGLALETQYF,TGTGCCAGCTGCGGACTAGCTTTGGAGACCCAGTACTTC,TRBV7-9,TRBD2,-,TRBJ2-5
CASSFTGEDGYTF,TGCGCCAGCAGCTTCACAGGGGAGGACGGCTACACCTTC,TRBV5-1,TRBD1,-,TRBJ1-2
CASSPQQFMNTEAFF,TGTGCCAGCTCACCGCAACAGTTCATGAACACTGAAGCTTTCTTT,TRBV18,-,-,TRBJ1-1
CASSGRDLYQETQYF,TGTGCCAGCAGCGGGCGGGACCTGTACCAAGAGACCCAGTACTTC,TRBV7-9,-,-,TRBJ2-5
CASSSYRDRRTYEQYF,TGTGCCAGCAGTTCATACCGGGACAGGCGGACCTACGAGCAGTACTTC,TRBV28,TRBD1,-,TRBJ2-7
CASSYGPYGYTF,TGTGCCAGCAGTTACGGGCCTTATGGCTACACCTTC,TRBV6-5,-,-,TRBJ1-2
CASSYPGLANTGELFF,TGTGCCAGCAGTTACCCCGGACTAGCGAACACCGGGGAGCTGTTTTTT,TRBV6-2/TRBV6-3,TRBD2,-,TRBJ2-2
CASSFSVSGDSYEQYF,TGTGCCAGCAGCTTCAGTGTGAGCGGGGATTCCTACGAGCAGTACTTC,TRBV3-1/TRBV3-2,TRBD2,-,TRBJ2-7
CASSLDSFGNQPQHF,TGTGCCAGCAGTCTGGACAGTTTCGGCAATCAGCCCCAGCATTTT,TRBV2,-,-,TRBJ1-5
CASSLGTVIGNTIYF,TGTGCCAGCAGCCTCGGGACAGTAATCGGAAACACCATATATTTT,TRBV3-1/TRBV3-2,TRBD1,-,TRBJ1-3
CASRPLGDSNEKLFF,TGTGCCAGCAGACCCCTTGGGGACAGTAATGAAAAACTGTTTTTT,TRBV7-9,TRBD1,-,TRBJ1-4
CASSFRTAARNF,TGTGCCAGCAGCTTCCGGACAGCCGCCCGGAATTTT,TRBV7-4,-,few,TRBJ1-5
CAIRSGTANTGELFF,TGTGCCATCAGATCCGGTACAGCGAACACCGGGGAGCTGTTTTTT,TRBV10-3,-,few,TRBJ2-2
CASSPLTGDNEQFF,TGCGCCAGCAGCCCTTTGACAGGTGACAATGAGCAGTTCTTC,TRBV4-3,-,-,TRBJ2-1
CASEPGWGYTF,TGTGCCAGCGAACCAGGGTGGGGCTACACCTTC,TRBV6-4,-,once,TRBJ1-2
CASSQTSGTGVTGELFF,TGTGCCAGCAGCCAAACCTCCGGGACAGGGGTGACCGGGGAGCTGTTTTTT,TRBV3-1/TRBV3-2,TRBD1,-,TRBJ2-2
CASSVRTGQGAYNEQFF,TGTGCCAGCAGCGTCAGGACGGGACAGGGGGCCTACAATGAGCAGTTCTTC,TRBV9,TRBD1,-,TRBJ2-1
CASTPDRVGGYTF,TGCGCCAGCACCCCGGACAGGGTGGGTGGCTACACCTTC,TRBV10-2,TRBD1,-,TRBJ1-2
CASSFMAGSAYEQYF,TGTGCCAGCAGCTTCATGGCGGGCTCCGCCTACGAGCAGTACTTC,TRBV7-2,-,once,TRBJ2-7